This T cell receptor (beta chain) was sequenced during a study of breast tumors, draining lymph nodes, adjacent tissues. This clonotype was counted ten times or more. Its antigen remains unidentified. V lost 1 base and J lost 4; bases outside the gene matches: 22. Germline CDR1 is SGHTA and CDR2 is FQGNSA. This CDR3 has 20 amino acids. TCRdb reanalysed the multiplex PCR reads using MiXCR and keeps one entry per CDR3 protein. The data show approximately 90,000 distinct CDR3 sequences, roughly 29% seen once. The lymph nodes were axillary draining lymph nodes from breast cancer patients. Findings and limits, study-wide: The lymph node origin of tumor T cells was framed as consistent with a hypothesis, not demonstrated.

V gene TRBV7-2 combines with J gene TRBJ2-7; 7 bases fit TRBD2. The sample was axillary lymph node tissue. The clonotype was recovered from a female donor with breast cancer. Some clones in this sample may be carry-over from other donors' samples. The CDR3 protein is CASSLGGVGLKIRGVYEQYF. DNA for the CDR3: TGTGCCAGCAGCTTAGGGGGAGTAGGGCTGAAAATCCGGGGGGTGTACGAGCAGTACTTC. The full variable domain, completed using reference TRBV7-2 and TRBJ2-7, is GAGVSQSPSNKVTEKGKDVELRCDPISGHTALYWYRQSLGQGLEFLIYFQGNSAPDKSGLPSDRFSAERTGGSVSTLTIQRTQQEDSAVYLCASSLGGVGLKIRGVYEQYFGPGTRLTVT.